The 28 T cell receptor beta chains below come from one sample, sequenced in a study of blood T cell repertoires in COVID-19. Here immunoSEQ multiplex PCR was the method, and the copy in TCRdb shows in-frame clones only, minus some. The sample contains approximately 190,000 clones, about 80% of which appear only once. The sample comprised peripheral blood. The receptors derive from a man aged 25-45 years with active or convalescent COVID-19.

This clone has just one count. The DNA for the CDR3 is TGTGCCAGCAGCTTAGAGTCAGGGTTAGAGACCCAGTACTTC. Amino acid sequence: CASSLESGLETQYF. The rearrangement joins TRBV7-2 to TRBJ2-5; a weak D match, TRBD1 (5 bases). V lost 1 base to trimming and J lost 4 bases, with 10 bases between them. The CDR3 has 14 residues. Looked up from germline, CDR1 is SGHTA and CDR2 is FQGNSA.

The chain couples TRBV3-1 (or the pseudogene TRBV3-2) to TRBJ1-2, with 7 bases fitting TRBD1. Germline CDR1 and CDR2: LGHDT and YNNKEL (reference sequence). The CDR3 spans 14 residues. The trim removed 2 bases at V and 4 bases at J, leaving 4 bases unmatched. CDR3 amino acids: CASSQRDRAYGYTF. As DNA, the CDR3 is TGTGCCAGCAGCCAAAGAGACAGGGCCTATGGCTACACCTTC.

The J gene is TRBJ1-6, the V gene TRBV3-1 (or the pseudogene TRBV3-2); D ambiguous. The germline V and J ends were trimmed by 4 bases and 7 bases, with 8 bases remaining between them. CDR1 and CDR2 (germline): LGHDT, YNNKEL (reference sequence). This CDR3 has 13 residues. CDR3 sequence reads: CASSPELNSPLHF. Here the CDR3 DNA reads TGTGCCAGCAGCCCCGAGCTGAATTCACCCCTCCACTTT.

The rearrangement joins TRBV6-6 to TRBJ1-5; no clear D. Germline V gives CDR1 MNHNY, CDR2 SVGAGI (reference sequence). With 8 bases removed from V and 6 bases from J, the gap between germline ends came to 17 bases. This CDR3 has 14 residues. The CDR3 reads CASGYAERGQPQHF. CDR3 DNA: TGTGCCAGCGGCTATGCGGAAAGAGGTCAGCCCCAGCATTTT.

The chain has TRBV5-1 and TRBJ2-1; the D gene is possibly TRBD1 (7 bases). The ends were cut back, 4 bases at V and 7 bases at J, with 15 bases in the middle. In germline, CDR1 is SGHRS, CDR2 YFSETQ. This CDR3 region has 14 residues. CDR3 nucleotide sequence: TGCGCCAGCAGCCTAGGTCAGGGGGGTAATGAGCAGTTCTTC. Its protein is CASSLGQGGNEQFF.

The chain combines TRBV2 with TRBJ2-7; 8 bases fit TRBD2. Trimming at V came to 3 bases and at J to 1 base, leaving 2 bases not matched to a gene. In germline, CDR1 is SNHLY, CDR2 FYNNEI. The CDR3 extends over 14 amino acids. This CDR3 reads CASSDQRGSYEQYF. The CDR3 region has the DNA TGTGCCAGCAGTGACCAGCGGGGGTCCTACGAGCAGTACTTC.

The chain carries TRBV4-1 and TRBJ1-1; D might be TRBD1 (6 bases). Germline CDR1 is MGHRA and CDR2 is YSYEKL. CDR3 length: 12 residues. V was clipped by 6 bases and J by 8 bases, with 13 bases between them. DNA for the CDR3: TGCGCCAGCAGTAACAGGGCTCCGGAAGCTTTCTTT. Its translation is CASSNRAPEAFF.

The gene calls are TRBV5-8 and TRBJ1-2, with TRBD1 matching 9 bases. Germline V gene data show CDR1 as SGHTS and CDR2 as YDEGEE. J lost 4 bases, V lost 3 bases, and 16 bases had no gene match. The CDR3 runs to 18 residues. The CDR3 sequence: CASSYQPGQGSLVYGYTF. The CDR3 region has the DNA TGTGCCAGCAGCTACCAACCGGGACAGGGCTCTTTGGTCTATGGCTACACCTTC.

The chain recombines TRBV5-6 with TRBJ1-1; D possibly corresponds to TRBD1 (6 bases). CDR3 length: 16 residues. The germline V and J ends were trimmed by 0 bases and 4 bases, with 16 bases remaining between them. CDR1 SGHDT and CDR2 YYEEEE come from the germline V gene. DNA for the CDR3: TGTGCCAGCAGCTTGGCCGGGGGGCTAGGTGTCACTGAAGCTTTCTTT. Translated, it gives CASSLAGGLGVTEAFF. The full variable domain, its missing parts supplied by reference TRBV5-6 and TRBJ1-1, is DAGVTQSPTHLIKTRGQQVTLRCSPKSGHDTVSWYQQALGQGPQFIFQYYEEEERQRGNFPDRFSGHQFPNYSSELNVNALLLGDSALYLCASSLAGGLGVTEAFFGQGTRLTVV.

The chain carries TRBV6-5 and TRBJ2-7, with D perhaps matching TRBD1 (5 bases). In germline, CDR1 is MNHEY, CDR2 SVGAGI. The CDR3 consists of 14 residues. The V end was cut by 0 bases, the J end by 4 bases, with 10 bases between. Here the CDR3 DNA reads TGTGCCAGCAGTTACTCTCAGGGTGTTTACGAGCAGTACTTC. Translation: CASSYSQGVYEQYF.

This clone appeared a few times. This chain connects TRBV7-9 to TRBJ1-2, with 7 positions matching TRBD1. The V gene's germline CDR1 is SEHNR and CDR2 FQNEAQ (reference sequence). This CDR3 is 14 amino acids long. Losses at the gene ends were 1 base for V and 7 bases for J; bases not matched to a gene: 6. CDR3 nucleotides: TGTGCCAGCAGCTTAGAAGAATACAGGGGTGGCTACACCTTC. Translated: CASSLEEYRGGYTF.

DNA of the CDR3: TGTGCCAGCAGTGAAGCCCGGGTTTCTACCTACGAGCAGTACGTC. This gives the protein CASSEARVSTYEQYV. The rearrangement links TRBV2 to TRBJ2-7, with D hard to call. The germline V gene encodes CDR1 SNHLY and CDR2 FYNNEI. With 0 bases removed from V and 2 bases from J, the gap between germline ends came to 11 bases. The CDR3 is made up of 15 amino acids.

This chain joins TRBV5-4 and TRBJ2-4; D may be TRBD2 (7 bases). V was clipped by 2 bases and J by 6 bases, with 12 bases between them. Germline-derived CDR1 and CDR2 are SGHNT and YYREEE (reference sequence). The CDR3 is 14 residues long. The CDR3 here is CASSLRGGRNIQYF. CDR3 nucleotide sequence: TGTGCCAGCAGCTTAAGGGGGGGCAGAAACATTCAGTACTTC.

This clone was counted between two and nine times. The rearrangement joins TRBV14 to TRBJ1-5; no clear D. The germline CDR1 and CDR2 sequences are SGHDN and FVKESK. CDR3 length: 13 amino acids. V was shortened by 0 bases and J by 5 bases, with 5 bases between the two germline ends. CDR3 in DNA: TGTGCCAGCAGCCAAGACAGTTATCAGCCCCAGCATTTT. Its translation is CASSQDSYQPQHF.

The chain has TRBV7-9 and TRBJ1-1, with D tentatively TRBD1 (6 bases). Trimming removed 5 bases from V and 8 bases from J, with 9 bases in between. The germline CDR1 and CDR2 sequences are SEHNR and FQNEAQ (reference sequence). The CDR3 totals 11 residues. CDR3 coding DNA: TGTGCCAGCAGCCGAGGACAGGAAGCTTTCTTT. Translating it yields CASSRGQEAFF.

The CDR3 DNA reads TGTGCCAGCAGTGACACAGGACACTCTAATTCACCCCTCCACTTT. It codes for CASSDTGHSNSPLHF. The chain combines TRBV2 with TRBJ1-6, with D possibly being TRBD1 (5 bases). The CDR3 spans 15 residues. Trimming cost V 3 bases and J 6 bases, with 12 bases left between them. Germline V gives CDR1 SNHLY, CDR2 FYNNEI.

This rearrangement joins TRBV2 to TRBJ2-2, with 9 bases that match TRBD1. Germline V lookup: CDR1 SNHLY, CDR2 FYNNEI. Trimming at V came to 9 bases and at J to 4 bases, leaving 9 bases not matched to a gene. The CDR3 runs to 15 residues. The CDR3 DNA is TGTGCCAGGAAGGGGGAGACAGGGGGCACCGGGGAGCTGTTTTTT. It codes for CARKGETGGTGELFF.

This clone occurred once. The rearrangement uses TRBV27 and TRBJ2-5, with D perhaps TRBD2 (7 bases). Per germline, CDR1 MNHEY and CDR2 SMNVEV (reference sequence). This CDR3 is 14 amino acids long. V was shortened by 4 bases and J by 5 bases, with 14 bases between the two germline ends. Here the CDR3 reads CASSWTGGRETQYF. The CDR3 DNA reads as TGTGCCAGCAGTTGGACCGGGGGGCGGGAGACCCAGTACTTC.

The chain has TRBV4-3 and TRBJ1-5; D might be TRBD1 (5 bases). V lost 1 base and J lost 4, with 11 bases in between. CDR1 and CDR2 from the germline V gene are LGHNA and YSLEER. The CDR3 is 15 residues long. CDR3 residues: CASSQGWGENQPQHF. In nucleotides, the CDR3 is TGCGCCAGCAGCCAAGGCTGGGGGGAGAATCAGCCCCAGCATTTT.

The rearrangement joins TRBV5-1 to TRBJ2-1, with 10 positions matching TRBD2. Per the germline V gene, CDR1 is SGHRS and CDR2 is YFSETQ. This CDR3 comprises 15 residues. With V trimmed by 6 bases and J by 10 bases, 13 bases remained unmatched. CDR3 nucleotide sequence: TGCGCCAGCACCCTAGGGGCTAGCGGGAGAGGAGAGCAGTTCTTC. As protein: CASTLGASGRGEQFF.

Comment on this clone: The same CDR3 can be traced to other DNA sequences in this sample. The V and J genes are TRBV28 and TRBJ1-3; D might be TRBD1 (6 bases). Germline V lookup: CDR1 MDHEN, CDR2 SYDVKM. V lost 4 bases, J lost 0 bases, and 10 bases lay in between. This CDR3 comprises 15 residues. DNA of the CDR3: TGTGCCAGCAGTTCCGACAGGACCTCTGGAAACACCATATATTTT. This encodes CASSSDRTSGNTIYF. The whole variable domain, filled in from reference TRBV28 and TRBJ1-3, reads DVKVTQSSRYLVKRTGEKVFLECVQDMDHENMFWYRQDPGLGLRLIYFSYDVKMKEKGDIPEGYSVSREKKERFSLILESASTNQTSMYLCASSSDRTSGNTIYFGEGSWLTVV.

This sequence joins TRBV9 and TRBJ2-1; TRBD1 aligns across 8 bases. Germline CDR1 and CDR2: SGDLS and YYNGEE. V was pared by 3 bases and J by 5 bases, with 7 bases of the junction left unmatched. CDR3 length: 15 residues. CDR3 in amino acids: CASSAGQGLNNEQFF. As DNA, the CDR3 is TGTGCCAGCAGCGCCGGACAGGGTCTTAACAATGAGCAGTTCTTC.

Details on this clone: The sample holds other DNA sequences that translate to the same CDR3. The V call is TRBV27, the J call TRBJ1-1; D unresolved. Deletions cut 2 bases from V and 1 base from J, with 5 bases between. Per the germline V gene, CDR1 is MNHEY and CDR2 is SMNVEV (reference sequence). CDR3 length: 13 amino acids. CDR3 sequence: CASSLARNTEAFF. The CDR3 nucleotides are TGTGCCAGCAGTTTAGCGAGGAACACTGAAGCTTTCTTT.

The CDR3 DNA is TGTGCCAGTCAGGGAAGGCCCGCTGAACGAGCCCAGCATTTT. Amino acids: CASQGRPAERAQHF. The chain joins TRBV19 to TRBJ1-5; D may be TRBD1 (5 bases). Per germline, CDR1 LNHDA and CDR2 SQIVND (reference sequence). The V gene lost 8 bases and the J gene lost 11 bases, with 22 bases spanning the gap. This CDR3 region has 14 residues.

The chain has TRBV3-1 (or the pseudogene TRBV3-2) and TRBJ1-6, with D unresolved. The CDR3 length is 16 residues. V was pared by 0 bases and J by 4 bases, with 10 bases between. Germline assignment: CDR1 LGHDT and CDR2 YNNKEL (reference sequence). Written as DNA, the CDR3 is TGTGCCAGCAGCCAAGAGGGCGGGCAGTATAATTCACCCCTCCACTTT. It is translated as CASSQEGGQYNSPLHF.

This chain links TRBV28 with TRBJ1-1; D is perhaps TRBD1 (6 bases). The CDR3 totals 13 residues. In germline, CDR1 is MDHEN, CDR2 SYDVKM. Trimming shortened V by 6 bases and J by 5 bases, and 13 bases separated the two germline ends. CDR3 protein: CASSSAQGTEAFF. The CDR3 region has the DNA TGTGCCAGCAGCTCAGCGCAGGGGACTGAAGCTTTCTTT. Complete variable domain (other parts from reference TRBV28 and TRBJ1-1): DVKVTQSSRYLVKRTGEKVFLECVQDMDHENMFWYRQDPGLGLRLIYFSYDVKMKEKGDIPEGYSVSREKKERFSLILESASTNQTSMYLCASSSAQGTEAFFGQGTRLTVV.

The genes are TRBV18 and TRBJ2-3; perhaps TRBD2 as D (6 bases). V lost 3 bases, J lost 3 bases, and 13 bases lay in between. Germline assignment: CDR1 KGHSH and CDR2 LQKENI. The CDR3 sequence is 15 residues long. CDR3 sequence (DNA): TGTGCCAGCTCACCTTGGGGGGACGGAACAGATACGCAGTATTTT. Its protein product is CASSPWGDGTDTQYF.

Only a few counts were recorded for this clone. The rearrangement joins TRBV30 to TRBJ1-4, with TRBD1 matching 12 bases. The germline V gene encodes CDR1 GTSNPN and CDR2 SVGIG (reference sequence). V trimming: 5 bases; J trimming: 6 bases; junction bases outside the gene matches: 4. This CDR3 contains 14 residues. The CDR3, as DNA: TGTGCCTGGGGGGACAGGGGGCCTGATGAAAAACTGTTTTTT. Its protein is CAWGDRGPDEKLFF.